One TCR beta chain is described in this entry. These data originate in a study of cytomegalovirus exposure and HLA in healthy donors. Across the study: Falling in the Caucasian-associated ancestry cluster were less than 85% of some 400 genotyped donors.

Germline values: CDR1 PRHDT, CDR2 FYEKMQ (reference sequence). The CDR3 length is 16 residues. Trimming shortened V by 5 bases and J by 4 bases, and 20 bases separated the two germline ends. The PCR employed 60 Vbeta primers together with 13 Jbeta primers. Only in-frame clones appear in the TCRdb table, and some are missing; sequencing was by immunoSEQ multiplex PCR. The sample yields around 150,000 clones, more than 75% seen once. The source material was PBMCs. This chain joins TRBV13 and TRBJ2-5; D is perhaps TRBD2 (6 bases). This clonotype was obtained from a man under 40 in good health and CMV-seronegative. This CDR3 is CASSHPSAGKRETQYF. For the CDR3, the DNA is TGTGCCAGCAGCCACCCCTCCGCGGGAAAGCGAGAGACCCAGTACTTC.